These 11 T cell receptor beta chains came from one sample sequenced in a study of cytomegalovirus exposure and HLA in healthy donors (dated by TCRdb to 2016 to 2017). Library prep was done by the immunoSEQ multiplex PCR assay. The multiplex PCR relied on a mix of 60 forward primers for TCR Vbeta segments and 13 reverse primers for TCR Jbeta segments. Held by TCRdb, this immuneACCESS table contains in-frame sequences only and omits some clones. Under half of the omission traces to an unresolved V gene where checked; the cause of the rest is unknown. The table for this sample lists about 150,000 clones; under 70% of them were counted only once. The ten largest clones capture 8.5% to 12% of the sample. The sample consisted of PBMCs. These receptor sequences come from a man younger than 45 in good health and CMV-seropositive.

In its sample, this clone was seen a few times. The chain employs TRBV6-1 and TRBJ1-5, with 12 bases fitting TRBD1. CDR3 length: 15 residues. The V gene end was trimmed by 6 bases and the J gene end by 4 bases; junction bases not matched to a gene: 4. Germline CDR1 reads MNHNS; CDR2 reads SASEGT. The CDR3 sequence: CASRRGQGANQPQHF. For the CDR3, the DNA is TGTGCCAGCAGGCGGGGACAGGGGGCGAATCAGCCCCAGCATTTT.

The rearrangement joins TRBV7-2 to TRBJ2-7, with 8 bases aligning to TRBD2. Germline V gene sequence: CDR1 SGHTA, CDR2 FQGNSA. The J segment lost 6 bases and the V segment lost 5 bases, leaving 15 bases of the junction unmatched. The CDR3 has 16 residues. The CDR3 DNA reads TGTGCCAGCAGCCTAGGCCCGGGGACTAGTCCGTTCGAGCAGTACTTC. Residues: CASSLGPGTSPFEQYF.

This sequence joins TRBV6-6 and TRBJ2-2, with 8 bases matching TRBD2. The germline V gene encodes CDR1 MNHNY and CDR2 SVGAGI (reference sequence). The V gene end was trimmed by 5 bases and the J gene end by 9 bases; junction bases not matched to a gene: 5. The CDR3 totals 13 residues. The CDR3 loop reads CASSHGGGRELFF. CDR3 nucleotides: TGTGCCAGCAGTCACGGGGGGGGCCGGGAGCTGTTTTTT.

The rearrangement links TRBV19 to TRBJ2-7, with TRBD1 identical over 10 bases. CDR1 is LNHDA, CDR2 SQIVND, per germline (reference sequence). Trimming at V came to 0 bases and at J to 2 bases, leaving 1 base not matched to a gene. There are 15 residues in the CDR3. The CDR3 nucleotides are TGTGCCAGTAGTATAGAAGGGACAGGGGCCTACGAGCAGTACTTC. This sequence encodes CASSIEGTGAYEQYF.

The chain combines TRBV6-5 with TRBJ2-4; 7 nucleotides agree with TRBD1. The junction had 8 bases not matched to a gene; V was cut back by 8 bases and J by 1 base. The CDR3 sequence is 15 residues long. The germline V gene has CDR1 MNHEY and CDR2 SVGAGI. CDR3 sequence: CASLNDRAAKNIQYF. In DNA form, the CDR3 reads TGTGCCAGCCTTAACGACAGGGCGGCCAAAAACATTCAGTACTTC.

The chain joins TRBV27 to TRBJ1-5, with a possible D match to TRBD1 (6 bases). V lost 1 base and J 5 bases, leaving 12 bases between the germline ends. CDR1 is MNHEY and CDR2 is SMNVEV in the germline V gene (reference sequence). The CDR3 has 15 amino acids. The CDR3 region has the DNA TGTGCCAGCAGTTTATGGATGGGGGCAGATCAGCCCCAGCATTTT. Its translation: CASSLWMGADQPQHF.

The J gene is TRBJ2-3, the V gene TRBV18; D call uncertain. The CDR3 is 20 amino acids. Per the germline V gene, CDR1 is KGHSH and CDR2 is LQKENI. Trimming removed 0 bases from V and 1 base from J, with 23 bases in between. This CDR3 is CASSPPSPVFRNHGTDTQYF. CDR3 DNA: TGTGCCAGCTCACCACCCTCGCCCGTGTTCAGGAATCATGGCACAGATACGCAGTATTTT. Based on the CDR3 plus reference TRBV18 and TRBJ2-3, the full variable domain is NAGVMQNPRHLVRRRGQEARLRCSPMKGHSHVYWYRQLPEEGLKFMVYLQKENIIDESGMPKERFSAEFPKEGPSILRIQQVVRGDSAAYFCASSPPSPVFRNHGTDTQYFGPGTRLTVL.

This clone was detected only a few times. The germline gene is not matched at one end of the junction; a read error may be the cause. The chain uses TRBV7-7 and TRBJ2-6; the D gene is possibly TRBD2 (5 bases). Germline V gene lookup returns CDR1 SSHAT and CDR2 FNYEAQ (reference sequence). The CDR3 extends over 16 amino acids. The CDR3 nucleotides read TGTGCTAGCAGCTTAGCGTCTGGGCCTGGGGCCAACGTCCTGACTTTC. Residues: CASSLASGPGANVLTF.

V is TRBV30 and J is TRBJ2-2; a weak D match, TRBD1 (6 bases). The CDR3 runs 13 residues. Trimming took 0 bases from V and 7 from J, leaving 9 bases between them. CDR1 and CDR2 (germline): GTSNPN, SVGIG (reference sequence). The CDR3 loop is CAWSVQGDGELFF. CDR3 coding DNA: TGTGCCTGGAGTGTACAGGGAGACGGGGAGCTGTTTTTT.

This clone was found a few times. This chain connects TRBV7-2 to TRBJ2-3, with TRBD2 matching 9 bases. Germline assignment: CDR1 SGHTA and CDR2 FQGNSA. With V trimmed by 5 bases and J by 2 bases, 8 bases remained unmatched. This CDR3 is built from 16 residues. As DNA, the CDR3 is TGTGCCAGCAGCGCCTTAGCGGGAGTTCTCACAGATACGCAGTATTTT. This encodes CASSALAGVLTDTQYF.

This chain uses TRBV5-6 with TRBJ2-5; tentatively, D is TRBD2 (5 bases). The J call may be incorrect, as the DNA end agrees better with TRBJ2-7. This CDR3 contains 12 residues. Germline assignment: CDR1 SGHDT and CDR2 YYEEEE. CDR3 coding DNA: TGTGCCAGCAGCGCAGGAGGTTACGAGCAGTACTTC. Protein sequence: CASSAGGYEQYF.